This T cell receptor beta chain was found in a study of OX40 agonist ivuxolimab in advanced cancers. The overall study: In this cohort, patients received ivuxolimab, an agonistic anti-OX40 (CD134) antibody.

On this clone: What it binds is not known.

Germline-derived CDR1 and CDR2 are LGHNA and YSLEER. The CDR3 spans 12 residues. The V end was cut by 4 bases, the J end by 9 bases, with 10 bases between. Autoimmune disease history or systemic immunosuppression led to patients being barred. Only in-frame clones appear in the TCRdb table, and some are missing; sequencing was by immunoSEQ multiplex PCR. In the table there are some 50,000 clones, approximately 87% of which are singletons. Points from the study as a whole: Patients with a partial response at 0.1-3.0 mg/kg had among the lowest clonal expansion. Low normalized T-cell clonal expansion was additionally recorded for some nonresponders.

This receptor was identified in an adult with an advanced solid tumor such as melanoma, head and neck, liver or kidney cancer. V and J are TRBV4-3 and TRBJ2-1; D unclear. The sequencing used CD4+ or CD8+ T cells sorted from blood, collected in a trial of the OX40 agonist ivuxolimab. The CDR3 nucleotides read TGCGCCAGCAGCCTAAATACGGCTGAGCAGTTCTTC. It translates to CASSLNTAEQFF.